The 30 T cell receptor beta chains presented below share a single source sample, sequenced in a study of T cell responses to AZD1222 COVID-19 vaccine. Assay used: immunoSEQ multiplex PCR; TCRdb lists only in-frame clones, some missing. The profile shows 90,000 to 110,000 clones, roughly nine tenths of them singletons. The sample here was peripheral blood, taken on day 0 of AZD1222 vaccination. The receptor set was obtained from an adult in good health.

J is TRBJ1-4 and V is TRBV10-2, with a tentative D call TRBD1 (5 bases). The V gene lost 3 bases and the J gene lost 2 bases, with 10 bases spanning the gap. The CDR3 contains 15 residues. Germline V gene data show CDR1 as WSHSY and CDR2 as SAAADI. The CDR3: CASSEVWGTNEKLFF. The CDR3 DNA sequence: TGCGCCAGCAGTGAAGTGTGGGGGACTAATGAAAAACTGTTTTTT.

The CDR3 sequence is CASSSRRTSGGKGANVLTF. The DNA of the CDR3 is TGTGCCAGCAGCTCTCGCCGGACTAGCGGGGGGAAAGGGGCCAACGTCCTGACTTTC. The chain links TRBV11-2 to TRBJ2-6; 14 nucleotides agree with TRBD2. Trimming took 4 bases from V and 4 from J; bases not matched to a gene: 9. The CDR3 totals 19 residues. The germline CDR1 and CDR2 sequences are SGHAT and FQNNGV.

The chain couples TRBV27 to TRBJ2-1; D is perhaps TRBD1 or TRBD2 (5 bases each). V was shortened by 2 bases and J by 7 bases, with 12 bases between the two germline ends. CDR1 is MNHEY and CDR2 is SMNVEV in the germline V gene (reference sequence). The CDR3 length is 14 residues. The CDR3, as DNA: TGTGCCAGCAGTTTAGGGGGAGATAGGAATGAGCAGTTCTTC. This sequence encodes CASSLGGDRNEQFF.

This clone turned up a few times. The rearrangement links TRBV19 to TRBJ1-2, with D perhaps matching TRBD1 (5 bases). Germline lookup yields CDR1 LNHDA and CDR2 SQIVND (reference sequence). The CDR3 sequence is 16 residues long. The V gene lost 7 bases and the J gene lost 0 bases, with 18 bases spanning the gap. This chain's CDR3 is CASIPPGRETNYGYTF. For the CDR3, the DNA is TGTGCCAGTATCCCTCCGGGACGGGAAACTAACTATGGCTACACCTTC.

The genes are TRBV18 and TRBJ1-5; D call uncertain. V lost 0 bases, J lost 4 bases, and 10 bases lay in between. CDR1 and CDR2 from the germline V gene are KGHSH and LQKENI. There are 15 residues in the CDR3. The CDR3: CASSPPHPFNQPQHF. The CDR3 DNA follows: TGTGCCAGCTCACCACCGCATCCTTTTAATCAGCCCCAGCATTTT.

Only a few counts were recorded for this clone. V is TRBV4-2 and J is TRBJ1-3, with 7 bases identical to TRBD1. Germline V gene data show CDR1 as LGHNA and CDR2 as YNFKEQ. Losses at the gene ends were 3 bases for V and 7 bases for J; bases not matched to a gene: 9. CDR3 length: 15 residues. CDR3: CASSQYSDRANTIYF. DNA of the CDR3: TGTGCCAGCAGCCAGTACTCCGACAGGGCGAACACCATATATTTT.

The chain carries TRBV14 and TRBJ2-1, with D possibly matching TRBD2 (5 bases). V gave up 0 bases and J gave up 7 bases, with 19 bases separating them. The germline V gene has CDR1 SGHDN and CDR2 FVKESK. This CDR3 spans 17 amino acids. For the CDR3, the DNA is TGTGCCAGCAGCCAAGACTATAGCGTCACGGGCGGGAATGAGCAGTTCTTC. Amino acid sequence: CASSQDYSVTGGNEQFF.

Here the CDR3 reads CASSLEAGGYEKLFF. The CDR3 coding sequence is TGCGCCAGCAGCTTGGAGGCAGGGGGTTACGAAAAACTGTTTTTT. J is TRBJ1-4 and V is TRBV5-1; 7 nucleotides match TRBD1. From germline, CDR1 is SGHRS and CDR2 YFSETQ. There are 15 residues in the CDR3. V shed 0 bases, J shed 8 bases, and the junction held 7 bases outside the gene matches.

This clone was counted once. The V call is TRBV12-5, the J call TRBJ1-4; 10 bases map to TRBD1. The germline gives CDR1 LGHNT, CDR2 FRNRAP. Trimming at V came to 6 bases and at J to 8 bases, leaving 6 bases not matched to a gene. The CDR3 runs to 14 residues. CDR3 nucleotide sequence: TGTGCTAGTGGCGTAGGACAGGGGGACGAAAAACTGTTTTTT. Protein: CASGVGQGDEKLFF.

CDR3 coding DNA: TGTGCCAGCAGCCCACCCGGGACCAGAGATACGCAGTATTTT. Translated: CASSPPGTRDTQYF. The V and J genes are TRBV9 and TRBJ2-3, with D perhaps assigned TRBD1 or TRBD2 (5 bases each). Germline-derived CDR1 and CDR2 are SGDLS and YYNGEE. The V and J ends lost 4 bases and 5 bases respectively, with 14 bases between them. The CDR3 totals 14 residues.

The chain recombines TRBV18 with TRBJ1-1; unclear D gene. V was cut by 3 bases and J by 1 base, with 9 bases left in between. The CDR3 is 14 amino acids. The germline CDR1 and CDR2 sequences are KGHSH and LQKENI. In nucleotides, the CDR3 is TGTGCCAGCTCACCTAATGGGGAGAACACTGAAGCTTTCTTT. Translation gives CASSPNGENTEAFF.

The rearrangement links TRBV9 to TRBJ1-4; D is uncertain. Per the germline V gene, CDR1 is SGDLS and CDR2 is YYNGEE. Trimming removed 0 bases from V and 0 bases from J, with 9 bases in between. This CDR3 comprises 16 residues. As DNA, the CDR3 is TGTGCCAGCAGCGTAGGGCGGTTTGCAACTAATGAAAAACTGTTTTTT. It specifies CASSVGRFATNEKLFF.

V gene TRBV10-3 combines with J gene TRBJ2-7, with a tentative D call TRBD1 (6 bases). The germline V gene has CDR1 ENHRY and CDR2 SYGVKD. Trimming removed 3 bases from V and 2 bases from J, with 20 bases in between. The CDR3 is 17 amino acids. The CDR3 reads CAISDPSRAGDPYEQYF. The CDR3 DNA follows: TGTGCCATCAGTGACCCTTCGAGGGCAGGGGACCCCTACGAGCAGTACTTC.

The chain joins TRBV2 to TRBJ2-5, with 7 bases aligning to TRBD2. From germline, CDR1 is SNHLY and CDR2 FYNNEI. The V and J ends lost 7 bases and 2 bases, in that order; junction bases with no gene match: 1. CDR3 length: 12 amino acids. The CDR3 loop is CASKAGQETQYF. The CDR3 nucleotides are TGTGCCAGCAAAGCGGGGCAAGAGACCCAGTACTTC.

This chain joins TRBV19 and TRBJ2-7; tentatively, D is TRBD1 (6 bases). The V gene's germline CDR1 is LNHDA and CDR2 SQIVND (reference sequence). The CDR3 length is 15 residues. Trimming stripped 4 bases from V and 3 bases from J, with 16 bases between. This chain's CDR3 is CASSNPPEGDYEQYF. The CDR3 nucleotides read TGTGCCAGTAGTAACCCCCCAGAGGGGGACTACGAGCAGTACTTC.

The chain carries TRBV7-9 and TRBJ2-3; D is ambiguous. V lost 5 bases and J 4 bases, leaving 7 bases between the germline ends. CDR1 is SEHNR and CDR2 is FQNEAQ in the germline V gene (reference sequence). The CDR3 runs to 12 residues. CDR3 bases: TGTGCCAGCAGCCCCAGATCAGATACGCAGTATTTT. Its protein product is CASSPRSDTQYF.

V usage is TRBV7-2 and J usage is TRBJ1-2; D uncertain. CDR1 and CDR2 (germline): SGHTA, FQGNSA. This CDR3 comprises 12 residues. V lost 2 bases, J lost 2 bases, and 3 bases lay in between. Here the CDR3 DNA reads TGTGCCAGCAGCTTAAAGAACTATGGCTACACCTTC. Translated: CASSLKNYGYTF. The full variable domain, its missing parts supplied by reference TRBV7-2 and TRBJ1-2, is GAGVSQSPSNKVTEKGKDVELRCDPISGHTALYWYRQSLGQGLEFLIYFQGNSAPDKSGLPSDRFSAERTGGSVSTLTIQRTQQEDSAVYLCASSLKNYGYTFGSGTRLTVV.

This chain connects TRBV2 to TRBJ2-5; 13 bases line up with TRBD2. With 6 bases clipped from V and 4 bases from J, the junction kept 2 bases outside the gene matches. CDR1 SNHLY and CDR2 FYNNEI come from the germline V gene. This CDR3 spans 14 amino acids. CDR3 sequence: CASSGLAGVETQYF. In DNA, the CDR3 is TGTGCCAGCAGCGGACTAGCGGGAGTAGAGACCCAGTACTTC.

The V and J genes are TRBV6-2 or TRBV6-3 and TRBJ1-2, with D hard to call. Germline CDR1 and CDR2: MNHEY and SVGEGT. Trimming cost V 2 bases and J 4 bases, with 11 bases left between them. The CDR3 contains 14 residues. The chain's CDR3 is CASSYDKNPYGYTF. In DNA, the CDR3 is TGTGCCAGCAGTTACGACAAGAACCCCTATGGCTACACCTTC.

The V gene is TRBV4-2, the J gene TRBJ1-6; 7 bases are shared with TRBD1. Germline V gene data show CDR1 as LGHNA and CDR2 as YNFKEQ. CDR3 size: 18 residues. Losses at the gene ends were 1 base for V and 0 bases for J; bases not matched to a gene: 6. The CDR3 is CASSQVGQFSSYNSPLHF. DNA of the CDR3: TGTGCCAGCAGCCAAGTGGGACAGTTTAGCTCCTATAATTCACCCCTCCACTTT.

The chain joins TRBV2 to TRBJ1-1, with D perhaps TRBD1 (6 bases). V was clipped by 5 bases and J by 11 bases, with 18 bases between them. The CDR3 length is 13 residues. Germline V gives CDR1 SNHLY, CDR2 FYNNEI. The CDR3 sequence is CASSRFEGVGAFF. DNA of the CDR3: TGTGCCAGCAGTCGTTTTGAGGGGGTAGGTGCTTTCTTT.

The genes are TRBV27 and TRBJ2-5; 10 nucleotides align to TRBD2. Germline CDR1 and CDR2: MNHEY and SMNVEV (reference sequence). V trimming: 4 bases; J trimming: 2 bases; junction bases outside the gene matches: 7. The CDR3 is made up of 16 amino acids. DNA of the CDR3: TGTGCCAGCAGTTCGTGGACTAGCGGTGATCAAGAGACCCAGTACTTC. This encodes CASSSWTSGDQETQYF.

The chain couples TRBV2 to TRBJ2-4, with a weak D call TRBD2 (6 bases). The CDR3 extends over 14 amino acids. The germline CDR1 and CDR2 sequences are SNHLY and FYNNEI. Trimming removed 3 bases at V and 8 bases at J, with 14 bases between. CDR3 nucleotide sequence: TGTGCCAGCAGTGACCCGGGAGACCAACACATTCAGTACTTC. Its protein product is CASSDPGDQHIQYF.

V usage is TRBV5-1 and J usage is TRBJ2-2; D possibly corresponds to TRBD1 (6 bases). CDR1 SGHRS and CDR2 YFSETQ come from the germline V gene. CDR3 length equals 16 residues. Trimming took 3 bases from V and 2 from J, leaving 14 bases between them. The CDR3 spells CASSWDTGTNTGELFF. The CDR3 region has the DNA TGCGCCAGCAGCTGGGACACAGGAACCAACACCGGGGAGCTGTTTTTT.

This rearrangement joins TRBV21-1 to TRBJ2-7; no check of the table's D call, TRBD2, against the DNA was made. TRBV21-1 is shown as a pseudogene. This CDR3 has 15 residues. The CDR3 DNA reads TGTGCCAGCAGCAAAGGCAGCGGGAGGCGCTACGAGCAGTACTTC. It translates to CASSKGSGRRYEQYF.

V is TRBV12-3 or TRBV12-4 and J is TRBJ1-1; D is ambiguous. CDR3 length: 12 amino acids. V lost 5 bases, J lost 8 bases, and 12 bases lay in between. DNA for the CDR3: TGTGCCAGCAGTGCCCGAATACGAGAAGCTTTCTTT. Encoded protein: CASSARIREAFF.

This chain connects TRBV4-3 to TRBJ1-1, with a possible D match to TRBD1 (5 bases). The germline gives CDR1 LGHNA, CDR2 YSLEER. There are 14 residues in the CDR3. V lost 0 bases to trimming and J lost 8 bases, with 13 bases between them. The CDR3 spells CASSQDRRGDEAFF. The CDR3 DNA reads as TGCGCCAGCAGCCAAGATCGGAGAGGGGACGAAGCTTTCTTT.

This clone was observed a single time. The CDR3, as DNA: TGCAGCGTTGCCCCGACAGGAGCATACACTGAAGCTTTCTTT. This sequence encodes CSVAPTGAYTEAFF. This rearrangement joins TRBV29-1 to TRBJ1-1; maybe TRBD1 (6 bases). CDR1 SQVTM and CDR2 ANQGSEA come from the germline V gene. Trimming pared 4 bases from V and 3 bases from J, leaving 15 bases between. This CDR3 is built from 14 residues.

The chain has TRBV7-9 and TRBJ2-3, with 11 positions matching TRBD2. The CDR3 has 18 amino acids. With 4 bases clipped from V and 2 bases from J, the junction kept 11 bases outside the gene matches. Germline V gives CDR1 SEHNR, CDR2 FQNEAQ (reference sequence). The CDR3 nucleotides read TGTGCCAGCAGCTCCAATATACGACTAGCGGGGAACACAGATACGCAGTATTTT. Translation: CASSSNIRLAGNTDTQYF. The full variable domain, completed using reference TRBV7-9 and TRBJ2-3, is DTGVSQNPRHKITKRGQNVTFRCDPISEHNRLYWYRQTLGQGPEFLTYFQNEAQLEKSRLLSDRFSAERPKGSFSTLEIQRTEQGDSAMYLCASSSNIRLAGNTDTQYFGPGTRLTVL.

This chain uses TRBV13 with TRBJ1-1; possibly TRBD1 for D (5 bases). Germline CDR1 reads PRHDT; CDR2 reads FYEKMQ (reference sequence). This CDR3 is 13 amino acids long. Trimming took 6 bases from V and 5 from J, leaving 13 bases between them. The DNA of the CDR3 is TGTGCCAGCAGATTATGGGGGGAGACTGAAGCTTTCTTT. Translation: CASRLWGETEAFF.